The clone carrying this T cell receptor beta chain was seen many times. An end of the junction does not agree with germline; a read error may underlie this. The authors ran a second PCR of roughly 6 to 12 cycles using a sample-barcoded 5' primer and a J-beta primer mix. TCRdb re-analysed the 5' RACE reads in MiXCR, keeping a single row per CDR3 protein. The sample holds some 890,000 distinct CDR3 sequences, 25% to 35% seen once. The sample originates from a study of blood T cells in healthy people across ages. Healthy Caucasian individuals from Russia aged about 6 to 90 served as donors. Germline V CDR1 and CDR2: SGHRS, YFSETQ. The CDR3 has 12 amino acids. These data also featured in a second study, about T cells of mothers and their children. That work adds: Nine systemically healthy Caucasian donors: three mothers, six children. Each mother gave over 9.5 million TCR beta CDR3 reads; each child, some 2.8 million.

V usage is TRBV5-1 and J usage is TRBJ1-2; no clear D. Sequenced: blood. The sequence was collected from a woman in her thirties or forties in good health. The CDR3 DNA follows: TGTGCCAGCAGCCTCGATGACTATGGCTACACCTTC. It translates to CASSLDDYGYTF.